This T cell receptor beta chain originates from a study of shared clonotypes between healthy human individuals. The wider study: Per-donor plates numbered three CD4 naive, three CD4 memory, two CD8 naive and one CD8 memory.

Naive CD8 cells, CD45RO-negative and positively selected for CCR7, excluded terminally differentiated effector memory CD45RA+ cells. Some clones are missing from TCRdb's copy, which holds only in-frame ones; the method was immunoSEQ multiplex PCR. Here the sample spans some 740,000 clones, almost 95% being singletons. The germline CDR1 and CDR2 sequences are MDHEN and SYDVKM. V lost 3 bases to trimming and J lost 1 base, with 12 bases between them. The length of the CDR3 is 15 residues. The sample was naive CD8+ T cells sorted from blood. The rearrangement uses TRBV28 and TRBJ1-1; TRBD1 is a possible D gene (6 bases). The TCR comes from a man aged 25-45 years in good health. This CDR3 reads CASSFGQGWNTEAFF. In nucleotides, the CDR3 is TGTGCCAGCAGTTTCGGGCAGGGGTGGAACACTGAAGCTTTCTTT.